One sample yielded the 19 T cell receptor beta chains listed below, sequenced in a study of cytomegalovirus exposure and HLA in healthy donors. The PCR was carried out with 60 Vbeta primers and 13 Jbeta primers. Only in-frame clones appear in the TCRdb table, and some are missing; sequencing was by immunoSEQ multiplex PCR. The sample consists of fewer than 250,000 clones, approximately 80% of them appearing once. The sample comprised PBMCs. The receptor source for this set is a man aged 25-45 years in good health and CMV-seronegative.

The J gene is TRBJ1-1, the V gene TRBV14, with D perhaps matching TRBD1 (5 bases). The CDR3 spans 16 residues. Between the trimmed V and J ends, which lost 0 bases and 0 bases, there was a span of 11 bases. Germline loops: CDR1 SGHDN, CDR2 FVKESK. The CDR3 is CASSQDFSGLNTEAFF. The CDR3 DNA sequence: TGTGCCAGCAGCCAAGATTTTTCAGGGTTGAACACTGAAGCTTTCTTT.

In DNA, the CDR3 is TGTGCCAGCAGCCCGCGAACCCAAGTCACTGAAGCTTTCTTT. Encoded protein: CASSPRTQVTEAFF. The chain links TRBV9 to TRBJ1-1; D is undetermined. The germline V gene encodes CDR1 SGDLS and CDR2 YYNGEE. The CDR3 consists of 14 residues. The V gene lost 4 bases and the J gene lost 4 bases, with 14 bases spanning the gap.

The CDR3 nucleotides read TGTGCCAGCAGTGGGGCCCAAGAGACCCAGTACTTC. Translation gives CASSGAQETQYF. The V and J genes are TRBV2 and TRBJ2-5, with no clear D. Trimming cost V 4 bases and J 1 base, with 4 bases left between them. This CDR3 is built from 12 residues. Germline values: CDR1 SNHLY, CDR2 FYNNEI.

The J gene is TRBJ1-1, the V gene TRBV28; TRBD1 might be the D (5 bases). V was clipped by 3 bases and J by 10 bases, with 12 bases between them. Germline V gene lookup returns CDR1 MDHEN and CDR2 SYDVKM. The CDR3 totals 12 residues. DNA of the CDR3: TGTGCCAGCAGTTTGCCAGGGAATCGAGCTTTCTTT. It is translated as CASSLPGNRAFF.

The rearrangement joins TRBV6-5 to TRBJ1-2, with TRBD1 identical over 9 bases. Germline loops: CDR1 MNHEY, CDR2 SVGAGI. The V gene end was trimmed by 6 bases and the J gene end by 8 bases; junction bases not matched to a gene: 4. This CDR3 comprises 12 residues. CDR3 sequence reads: CASRGTGYGYTF. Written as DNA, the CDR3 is TGTGCCAGCAGGGGGACAGGGTACGGCTACACCTTC.

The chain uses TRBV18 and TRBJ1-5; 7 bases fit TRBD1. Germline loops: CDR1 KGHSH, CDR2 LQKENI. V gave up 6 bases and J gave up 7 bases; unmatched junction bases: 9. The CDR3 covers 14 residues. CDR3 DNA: TGTGCCAGCTCGCAGGATCACAGGGGACAGCCCCAGCATTTT. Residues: CASSQDHRGQPQHF.

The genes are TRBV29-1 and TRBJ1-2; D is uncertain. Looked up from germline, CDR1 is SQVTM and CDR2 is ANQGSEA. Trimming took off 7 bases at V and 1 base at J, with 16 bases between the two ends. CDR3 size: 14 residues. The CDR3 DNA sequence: TGCAGCGCGCGGGAGGGCGGCGGTAACTATGGCTACACCTTC. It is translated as CSAREGGGNYGYTF.

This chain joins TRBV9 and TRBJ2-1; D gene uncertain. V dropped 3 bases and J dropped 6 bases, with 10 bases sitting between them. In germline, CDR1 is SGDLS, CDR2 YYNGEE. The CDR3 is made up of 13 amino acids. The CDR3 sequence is CASSAPYSNEQFF. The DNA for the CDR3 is TGTGCCAGCAGCGCCCCCTACAGCAATGAGCAGTTCTTC.

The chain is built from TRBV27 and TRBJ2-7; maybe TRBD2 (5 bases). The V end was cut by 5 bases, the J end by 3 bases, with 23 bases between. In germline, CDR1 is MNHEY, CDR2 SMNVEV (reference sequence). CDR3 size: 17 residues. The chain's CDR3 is CASSPDSRPPHYYEQYF. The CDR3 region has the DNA TGTGCCAGCAGTCCGGACTCCAGGCCACCCCATTACTACGAGCAGTACTTC.

Here the CDR3 reads CASSHRGGRPQHF. The CDR3 DNA reads TGTGCCAGCAGTCACAGGGGGGGACGGCCCCAGCATTTT. The V and J genes are TRBV28 and TRBJ1-5, with 8 bases matching TRBD1. V lost 5 bases and J lost 9; bases outside the gene matches: 6. Germline V gene lookup returns CDR1 MDHEN and CDR2 SYDVKM. This CDR3 spans 13 amino acids.

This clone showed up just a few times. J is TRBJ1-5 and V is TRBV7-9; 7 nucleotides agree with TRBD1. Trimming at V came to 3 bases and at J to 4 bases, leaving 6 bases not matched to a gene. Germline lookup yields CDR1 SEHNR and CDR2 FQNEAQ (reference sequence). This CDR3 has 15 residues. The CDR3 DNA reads TGTGCCAGCAGCTTCGGGGACAGAGCTAATCAGCCCCAGCATTTT. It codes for CASSFGDRANQPQHF.

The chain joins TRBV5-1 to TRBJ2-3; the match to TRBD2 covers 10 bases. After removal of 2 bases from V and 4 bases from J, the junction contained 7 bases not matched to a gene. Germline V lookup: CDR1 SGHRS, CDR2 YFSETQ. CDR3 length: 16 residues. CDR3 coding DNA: TGCGCCAGCAGCTTATCGCTAGCGGGGGTCGCAGATACGCAGTATTTT. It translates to CASSLSLAGVADTQYF.

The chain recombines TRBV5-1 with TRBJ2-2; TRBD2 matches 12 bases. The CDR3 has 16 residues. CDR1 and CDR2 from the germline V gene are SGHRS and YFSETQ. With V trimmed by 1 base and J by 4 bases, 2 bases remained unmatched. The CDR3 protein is CASSLKLAGGTGELFF. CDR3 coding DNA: TGCGCCAGCAGCTTGAAACTAGCGGGGGGCACCGGGGAGCTGTTTTTT.

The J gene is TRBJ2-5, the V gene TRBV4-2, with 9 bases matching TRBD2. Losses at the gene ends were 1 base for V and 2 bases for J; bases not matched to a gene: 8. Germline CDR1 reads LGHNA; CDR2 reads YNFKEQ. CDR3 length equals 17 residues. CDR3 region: CASSQGPAGGPQETQYF. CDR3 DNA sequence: TGTGCCAGCAGCCAAGGGCCCGCGGGGGGGCCTCAAGAGACCCAGTACTTC.

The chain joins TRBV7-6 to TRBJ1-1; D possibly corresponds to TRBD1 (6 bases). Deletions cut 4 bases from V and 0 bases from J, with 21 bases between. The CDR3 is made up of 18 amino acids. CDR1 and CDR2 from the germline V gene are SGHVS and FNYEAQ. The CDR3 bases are TGTGCCAGCAGCTCCGGACGTTTAGGGGGTCTCATGAACACTGAAGCTTTCTTT. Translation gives CASSSGRLGGLMNTEAFF. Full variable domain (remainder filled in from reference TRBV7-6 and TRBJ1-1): GAGVSQSPRYKVTKRGQDVALRCDPISGHVSLYWYRQALGQGPEFLTYFNYEAQQDKSGLPNDRFSAERPEGSISTLTIQRTEQRDSAMYRCASSSGRLGGLMNTEAFFGQGTRLTVV.

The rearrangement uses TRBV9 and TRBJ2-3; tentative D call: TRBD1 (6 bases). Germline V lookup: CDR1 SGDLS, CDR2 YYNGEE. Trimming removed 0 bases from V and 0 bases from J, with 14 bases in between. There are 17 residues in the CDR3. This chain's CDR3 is CASSVDVGGASTDTQYF. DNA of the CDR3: TGTGCCAGCAGCGTAGACGTTGGGGGCGCTAGCACAGATACGCAGTATTTT.

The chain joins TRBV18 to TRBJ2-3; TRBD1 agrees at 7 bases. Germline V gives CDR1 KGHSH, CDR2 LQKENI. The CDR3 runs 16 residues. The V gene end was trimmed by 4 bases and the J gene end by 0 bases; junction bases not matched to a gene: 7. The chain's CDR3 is CASSRDSFGSTDTQYF. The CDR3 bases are TGTGCCAGCTCACGGGACAGTTTTGGAAGCACAGATACGCAGTATTTT. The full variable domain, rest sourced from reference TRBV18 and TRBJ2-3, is NAGVMQNPRHLVRRRGQEARLRCSPMKGHSHVYWYRQLPEEGLKFMVYLQKENIIDESGMPKERFSAEFPKEGPSILRIQQVVRGDSAAYFCASSRDSFGSTDTQYFGPGTRLTVL.

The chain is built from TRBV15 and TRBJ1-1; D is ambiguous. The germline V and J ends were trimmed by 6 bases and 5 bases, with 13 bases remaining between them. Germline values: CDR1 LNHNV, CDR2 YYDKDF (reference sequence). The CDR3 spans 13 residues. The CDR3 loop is CATRDPPGTEAFF. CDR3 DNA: TGTGCCACCAGGGACCCCCCGGGGACTGAAGCTTTCTTT. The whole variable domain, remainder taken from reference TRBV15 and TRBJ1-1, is DAMVIQNPRYQVTQFGKPVTLSCSQTLNHNVMYWYQQKSSQAPKLLFHYYDKDFNNEADTPDNFQSRRPNTSFCFLDIRSPGLGDTAMYLCATRDPPGTEAFFGQGTRLTVV.

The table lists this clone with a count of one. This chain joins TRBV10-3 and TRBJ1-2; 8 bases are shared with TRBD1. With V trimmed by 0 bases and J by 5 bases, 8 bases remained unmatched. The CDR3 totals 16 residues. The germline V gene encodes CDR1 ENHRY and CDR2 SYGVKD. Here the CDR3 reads CAISESGTGLAYGYTF. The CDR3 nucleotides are TGTGCCATCAGTGAGTCCGGGACAGGTTTGGCATATGGCTACACCTTC.